The present T cell receptor (beta chain) was sequenced within a study of control samples from healthy donors and cancer patients. Clones were sequenced by immunoSEQ multiplex PCR, and TCRdb holds only the in-frame ones, with some missing. This table holds fewer than 200,000 clones, around 93% found once. Germline loops: CDR1 SNHLY, CDR2 FYNNEI. Between the trimmed V and J ends, which lost 1 base and 4 bases, there was a span of 11 bases. CDR3 size: 16 residues. The sample comprised blood. This TCR was recovered from a woman aged 55 to 70 in good health. The chain uses TRBV2 and TRBJ1-6; D is unresolved. The CDR3 bases are TGTGCCAGCAGTGAAGTCTCCCTGATGTATAATTCACCCCTCCACTTT. Translating gives CASSEVSLMYNSPLHF.